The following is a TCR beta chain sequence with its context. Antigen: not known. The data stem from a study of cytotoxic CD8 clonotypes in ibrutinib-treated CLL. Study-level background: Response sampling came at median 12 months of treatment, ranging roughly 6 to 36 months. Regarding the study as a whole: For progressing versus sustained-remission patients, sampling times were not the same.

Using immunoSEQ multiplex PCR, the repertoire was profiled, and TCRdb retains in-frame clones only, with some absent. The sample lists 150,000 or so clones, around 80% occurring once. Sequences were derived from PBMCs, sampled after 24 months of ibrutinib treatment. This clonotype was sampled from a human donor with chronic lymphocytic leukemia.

This chain's CDR3 is CASSPGLPNTEAFF. The CDR3 DNA reads as TGTGCCAGCAGCCCAGGACTGCCGAACACTGAAGCTTTCTTT. The genes are TRBV11-3 and TRBJ1-1; D is uncertain. Trimming stripped 5 bases from V and 1 base from J, with 11 bases between. The CDR3 runs 14 residues. Germline loops: CDR1 SGHNT, CDR2 YENEEA.